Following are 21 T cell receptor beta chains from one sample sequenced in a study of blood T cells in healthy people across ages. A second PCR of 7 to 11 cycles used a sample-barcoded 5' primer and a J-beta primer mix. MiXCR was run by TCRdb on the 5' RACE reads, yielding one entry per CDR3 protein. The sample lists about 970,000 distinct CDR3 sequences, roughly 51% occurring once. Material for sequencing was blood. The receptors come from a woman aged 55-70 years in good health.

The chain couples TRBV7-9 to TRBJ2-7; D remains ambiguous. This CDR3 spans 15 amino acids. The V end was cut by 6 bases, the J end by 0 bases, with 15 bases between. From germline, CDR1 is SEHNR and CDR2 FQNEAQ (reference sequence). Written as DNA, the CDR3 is TGTGCCAGCAGTCCCCGTGGGCTTAGCTCCTACGAGCAGTACTTC. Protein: CASSPRGLSSYEQYF.

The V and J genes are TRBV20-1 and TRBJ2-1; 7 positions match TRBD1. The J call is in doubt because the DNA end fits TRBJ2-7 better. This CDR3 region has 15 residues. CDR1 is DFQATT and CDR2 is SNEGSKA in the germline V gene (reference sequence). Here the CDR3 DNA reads TGCAGTGCTAGAGATCTCGACAGGGCGTTGTACGAGCAGTACTTC. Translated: CSARDLDRALYEQYF.

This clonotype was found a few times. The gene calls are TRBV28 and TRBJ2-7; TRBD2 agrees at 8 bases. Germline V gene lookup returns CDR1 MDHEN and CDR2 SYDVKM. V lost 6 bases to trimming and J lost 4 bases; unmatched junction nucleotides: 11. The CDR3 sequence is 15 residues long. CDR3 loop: CASSPPGSGNYEQYF. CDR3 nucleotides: TGTGCCAGCAGCCCGCCGGGTAGCGGGAATTACGAGCAGTACTTC. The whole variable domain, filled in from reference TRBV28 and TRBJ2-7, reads DVKVTQSSRYLVKRTGEKVFLECVQDMDHENMFWYRQDPGLGLRLIYFSYDVKMKEKGDIPEGYSVSREKKERFSLILESASTNQTSMYLCASSPPGSGNYEQYFGPGTRLTVT.

Here the CDR3 DNA reads TGTGCCAGCAGCGTAGGGGACCTGACCTCCTACGAGCAGTACTTC. Protein product: CASSVGDLTSYEQYF. V is TRBV9 and J is TRBJ2-7; D possibly uses TRBD1 or TRBD2 (5 bases each). Between the trimmed V and J ends, which lost 0 bases and 0 bases, there was a span of 10 bases. Germline V gene sequence: CDR1 SGDLS, CDR2 YYNGEE. The CDR3 runs 15 residues.

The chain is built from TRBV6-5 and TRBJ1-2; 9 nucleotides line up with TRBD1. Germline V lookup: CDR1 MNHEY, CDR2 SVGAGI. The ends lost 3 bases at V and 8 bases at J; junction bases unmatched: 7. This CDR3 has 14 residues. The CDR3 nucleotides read TGTGCCAGCAGTTATGGGGACAGGGTACAAGGCTACACCTTC. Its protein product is CASSYGDRVQGYTF.

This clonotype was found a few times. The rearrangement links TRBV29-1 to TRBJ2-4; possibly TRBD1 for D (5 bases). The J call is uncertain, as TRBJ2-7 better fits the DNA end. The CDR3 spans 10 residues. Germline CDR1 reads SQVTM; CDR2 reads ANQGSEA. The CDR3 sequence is CSVDQGEQYF. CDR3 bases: TGCAGCGTTGACCAGGGCGAGCAGTACTTC.

This chain's CDR3 is CASSLPGQGYSGANVLTF. Here the CDR3 DNA reads TGTGCCAGCAGCTTACCGGGACAGGGTTACTCTGGGGCCAACGTCCTGACTTTC. The V gene is TRBV7-8, the J gene TRBJ2-6; 9 bases match TRBD1. CDR1 SGHVS and CDR2 FQNEAQ come from the germline V gene. V trimming: 2 bases; J trimming: 0 bases; junction bases outside the gene matches: 5. The CDR3 has 18 amino acids.

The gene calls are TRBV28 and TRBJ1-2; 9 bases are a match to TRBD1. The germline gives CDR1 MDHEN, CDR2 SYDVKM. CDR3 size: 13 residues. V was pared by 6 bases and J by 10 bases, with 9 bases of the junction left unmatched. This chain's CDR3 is CASRIQGALDYTF. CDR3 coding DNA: TGTGCCAGCAGGATACAGGGGGCGCTGGACTACACCTTC.

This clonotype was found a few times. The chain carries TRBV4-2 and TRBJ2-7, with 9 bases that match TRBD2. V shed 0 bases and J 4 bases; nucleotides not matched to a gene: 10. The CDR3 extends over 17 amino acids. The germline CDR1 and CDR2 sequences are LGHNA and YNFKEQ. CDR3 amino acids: CASSQDQTRLAVYEQYF. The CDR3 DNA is TGTGCCAGCAGCCAAGATCAGACTCGACTAGCGGTATACGAGCAGTACTTC.

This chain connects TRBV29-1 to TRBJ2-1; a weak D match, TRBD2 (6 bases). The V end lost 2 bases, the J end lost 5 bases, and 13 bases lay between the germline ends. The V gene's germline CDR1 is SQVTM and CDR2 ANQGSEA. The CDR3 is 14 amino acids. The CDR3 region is CSVETRAGDNEQFF. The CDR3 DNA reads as TGCAGCGTTGAAACTCGAGCGGGTGACAATGAGCAGTTCTTC.

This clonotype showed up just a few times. CDR3 nucleotides: TGTGCCAGCAGCGAGGGGACAGGGGAGAGGTACGAGCAGTACTTC. Protein: CASSEGTGERYEQYF. V and J are TRBV9 and TRBJ2-5; 10 positions agree with TRBD1. The DNA end is more similar to TRBJ2-7, so the J call may be wrong. Per the germline V gene, CDR1 is SGDLS and CDR2 is YYNGEE. The CDR3 is 15 residues long.

In nucleotides, the CDR3 is TGTGCCAGCAGTTTGCCACCGGGACAGGGGGCCTCCAGTAGACGCTACACCTTC. Translated, it gives CASSLPPGQGASSRRYTF. V gene TRBV28 combines with J gene TRBJ1-2; 12 bases are shared with TRBD1. With V trimmed by 3 bases and J by 9 bases, 17 bases remained unmatched. CDR3 size: 18 residues. Germline V CDR1 and CDR2: MDHEN, SYDVKM.

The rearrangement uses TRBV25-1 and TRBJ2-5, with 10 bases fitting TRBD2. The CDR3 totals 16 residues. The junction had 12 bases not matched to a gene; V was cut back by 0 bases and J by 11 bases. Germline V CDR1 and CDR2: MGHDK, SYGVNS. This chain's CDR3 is CASSEYEAGGLDEQYF. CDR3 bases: TGTGCCAGCAGTGAATATGAAGCGGGAGGGCTCGATGAGCAGTACTTC.

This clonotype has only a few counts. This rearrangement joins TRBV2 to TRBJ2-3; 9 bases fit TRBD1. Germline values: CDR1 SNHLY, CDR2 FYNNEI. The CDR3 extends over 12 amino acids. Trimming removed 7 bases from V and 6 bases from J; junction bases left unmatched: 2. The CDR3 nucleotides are TGTGCCAGCACTGGGACAGGGGATACGCAGTATTTT. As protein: CASTGTGDTQYF.

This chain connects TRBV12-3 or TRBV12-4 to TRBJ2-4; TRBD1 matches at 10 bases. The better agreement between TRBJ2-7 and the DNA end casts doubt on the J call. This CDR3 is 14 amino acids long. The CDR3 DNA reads TGTGCCAGCAGTTCCGGGACAGGGGAAGACGAGCAGTACTTC. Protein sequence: CASSSGTGEDEQYF.

CDR3 protein: CASSWEPGLPGSEQFF. The CDR3 DNA follows: TGCGCCAGCAGCTGGGAACCGGGACTCCCTGGTAGTGAGCAGTTCTTC. V is TRBV5-1 and J is TRBJ2-1, with a tentative D call TRBD2 (6 bases). V was shortened by 3 bases and J by 9 bases, with 22 bases between the two germline ends. This CDR3 has 16 residues. The germline gives CDR1 SGHRS, CDR2 YFSETQ.

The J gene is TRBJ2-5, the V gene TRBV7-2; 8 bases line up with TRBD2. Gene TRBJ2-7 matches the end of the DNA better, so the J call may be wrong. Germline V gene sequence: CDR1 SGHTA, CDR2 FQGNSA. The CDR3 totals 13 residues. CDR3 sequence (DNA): TGTGCCAGCAGCACCCGGGGGGGAGTCGAGCAGTACTTC. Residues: CASSTRGGVEQYF.

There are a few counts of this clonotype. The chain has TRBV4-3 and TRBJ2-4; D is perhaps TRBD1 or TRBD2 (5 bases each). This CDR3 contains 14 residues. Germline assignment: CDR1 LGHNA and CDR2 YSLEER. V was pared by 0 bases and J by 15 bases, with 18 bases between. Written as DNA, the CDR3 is TGCGCCAGCAGCCAAGATCGCCCCCCGGGGCATCCGTACTTC. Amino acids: CASSQDRPPGHPYF.

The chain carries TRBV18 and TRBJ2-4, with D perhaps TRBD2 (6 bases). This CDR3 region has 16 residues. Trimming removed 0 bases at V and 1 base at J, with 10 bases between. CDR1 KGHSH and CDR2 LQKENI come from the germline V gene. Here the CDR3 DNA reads TGTGCCAGCTCACCACCGGGAGGACTGGCCAAAAACATTCAGTACTTC. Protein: CASSPPGGLAKNIQYF.

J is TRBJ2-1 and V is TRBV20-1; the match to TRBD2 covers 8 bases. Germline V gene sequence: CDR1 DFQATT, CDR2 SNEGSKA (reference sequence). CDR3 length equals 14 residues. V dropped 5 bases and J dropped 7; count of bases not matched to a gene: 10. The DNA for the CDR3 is TGCAGTGCTCTCGGGATAGCGGGATTAAATGAGCAGTTCTTC. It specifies CSALGIAGLNEQFF.

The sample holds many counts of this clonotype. CDR3 sequence: CASSLTGSAKTQYF. In DNA, the CDR3 is TGTGCCAGCAGTTTGACAGGGTCGGCGAAGACCCAGTACTTC. V is TRBV2 and J is TRBJ2-5; 7 nucleotides line up with TRBD1. The V gene end was trimmed by 5 bases and the J gene end by 6 bases; junction bases not matched to a gene: 9. This CDR3 is 14 amino acids long. Looked up from germline, CDR1 is SNHLY and CDR2 is FYNNEI.